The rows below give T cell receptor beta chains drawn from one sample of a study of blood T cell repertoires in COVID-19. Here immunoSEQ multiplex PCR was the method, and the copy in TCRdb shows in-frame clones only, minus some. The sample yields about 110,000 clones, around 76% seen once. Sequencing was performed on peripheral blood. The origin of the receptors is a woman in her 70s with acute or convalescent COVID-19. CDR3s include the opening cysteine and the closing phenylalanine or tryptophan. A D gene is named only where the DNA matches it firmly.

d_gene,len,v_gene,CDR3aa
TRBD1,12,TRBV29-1,CSVRQGFGELFF
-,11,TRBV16,CASSPHSEQYF
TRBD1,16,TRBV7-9,CASSLGDRSSGNTIYF
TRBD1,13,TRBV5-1,CASTQGENTEAFF
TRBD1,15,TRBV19,CASSIPGQGLFKAFF
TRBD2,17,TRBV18,CASSPPRLAGYRDTQYF
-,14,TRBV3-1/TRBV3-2,CASSQITGISELFF
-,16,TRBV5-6,CASSMAGLVSGNTIYF
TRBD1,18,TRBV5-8,CASSLVRGQGAGQQPQHF
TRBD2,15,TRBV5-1,CASSPRSGGRDIQYF
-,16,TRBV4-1,CASSHQEEVGYNGYTF
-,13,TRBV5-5,CASSAYRDTEAFF
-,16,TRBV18,CASSPPLGQGNQPQHF
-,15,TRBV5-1,CASSLIADYQETQYF
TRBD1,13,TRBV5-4,CASSLKDRFPPYF
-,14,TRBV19,CASRGERQPEKLFF
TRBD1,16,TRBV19,CASSIPGQGRGDTQYF
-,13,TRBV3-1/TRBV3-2,CASSPDRNYGYTF
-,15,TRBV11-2,CASSLTGSSSYEQYF
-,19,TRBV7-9,CASSFAAPWGLPNTGELFF
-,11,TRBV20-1,CSAPSRGEQYF
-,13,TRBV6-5,CASSTGGNQPQHF
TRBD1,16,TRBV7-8,CASSPLPLGGPQPQHF
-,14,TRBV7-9,CASSLGAANTEAFF
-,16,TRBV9,CASSVGRGLPNEKLFF
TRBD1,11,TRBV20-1,CSAQGDTEAFF
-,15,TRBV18,CASSPPGGEQEKLFF
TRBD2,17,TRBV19,CASSRNPGGAGANVLTF
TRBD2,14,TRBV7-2,CASSLGLAEETQYF
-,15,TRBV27,CASSLNSPNTDTQYF
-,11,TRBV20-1,CSAPQGWSLHF
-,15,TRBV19,CASSFKTLSSYEQYF
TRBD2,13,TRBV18,CASSLGGAGEQYF
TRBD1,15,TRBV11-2,CASSMRTGNTGELFF
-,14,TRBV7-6,CASSFLGQNEKLFF